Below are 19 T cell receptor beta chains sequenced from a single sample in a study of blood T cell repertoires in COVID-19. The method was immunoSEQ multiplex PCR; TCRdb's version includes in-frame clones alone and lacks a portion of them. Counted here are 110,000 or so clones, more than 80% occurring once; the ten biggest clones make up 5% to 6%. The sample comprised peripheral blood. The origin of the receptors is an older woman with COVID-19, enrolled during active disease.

In DNA form, the CDR3 reads TGTGCCAGCACCCTTTATCGGGGGACTGAAGCTTTCTTT. Translating gives CASTLYRGTEAFF. This chain uses TRBV11-2 with TRBJ1-1; D possibly corresponds to TRBD1 (5 bases). The V gene's germline CDR1 is SGHAT and CDR2 FQNNGV. V was cut by 7 bases and J by 5 bases, with 14 bases left in between. The CDR3 is 13 amino acids.

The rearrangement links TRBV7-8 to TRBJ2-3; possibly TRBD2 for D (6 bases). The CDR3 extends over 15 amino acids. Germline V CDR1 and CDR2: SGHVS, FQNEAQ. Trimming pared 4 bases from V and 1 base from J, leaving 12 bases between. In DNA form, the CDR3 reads TGTGCCAGCAGCTCACGGGGGAGAGGCACAGATACGCAGTATTTT. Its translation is CASSSRGRGTDTQYF.

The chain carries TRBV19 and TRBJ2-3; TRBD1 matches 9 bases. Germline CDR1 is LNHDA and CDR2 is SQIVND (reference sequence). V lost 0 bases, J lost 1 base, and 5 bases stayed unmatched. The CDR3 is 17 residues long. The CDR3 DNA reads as TGTGCCAGTAGTATAGAGGTTTGGACAGGGGGCACAGATACGCAGTATTTT. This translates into CASSIEVWTGGTDTQYF.

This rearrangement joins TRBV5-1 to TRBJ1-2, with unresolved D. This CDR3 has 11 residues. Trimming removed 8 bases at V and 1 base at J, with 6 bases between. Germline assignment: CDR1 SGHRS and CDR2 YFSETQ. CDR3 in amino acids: CASEDNYGYTF. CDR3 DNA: TGCGCCAGTGAGGATAACTATGGCTACACCTTC.

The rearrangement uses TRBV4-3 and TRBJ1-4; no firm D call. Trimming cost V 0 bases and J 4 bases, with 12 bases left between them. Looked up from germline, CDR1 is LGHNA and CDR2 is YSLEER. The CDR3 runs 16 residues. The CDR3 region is CASSQDTAGRNEKLFF. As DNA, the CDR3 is TGCGCCAGCAGCCAAGATACGGCGGGTCGTAATGAAAAACTGTTTTTT.

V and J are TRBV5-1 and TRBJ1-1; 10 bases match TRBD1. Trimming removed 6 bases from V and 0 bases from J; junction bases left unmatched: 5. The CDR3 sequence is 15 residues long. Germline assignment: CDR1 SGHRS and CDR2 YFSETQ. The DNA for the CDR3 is TGCGCCAGCAAACCGGGACAGGGGATGAACACTGAAGCTTTCTTT. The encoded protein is CASKPGQGMNTEAFF.

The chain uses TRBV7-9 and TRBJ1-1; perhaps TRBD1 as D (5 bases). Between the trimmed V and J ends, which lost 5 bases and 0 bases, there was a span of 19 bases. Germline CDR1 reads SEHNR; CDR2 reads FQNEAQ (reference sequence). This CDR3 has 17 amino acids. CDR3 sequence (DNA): TGTGCCAGCAGCCCCTGGGTGGGGGGACTTATGAACACTGAAGCTTTCTTT. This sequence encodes CASSPWVGGLMNTEAFF.

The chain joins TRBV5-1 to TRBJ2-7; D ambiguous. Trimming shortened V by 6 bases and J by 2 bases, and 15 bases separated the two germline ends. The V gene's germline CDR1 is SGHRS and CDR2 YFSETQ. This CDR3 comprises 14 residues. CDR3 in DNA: TGCGCCAGCAAATCCGCCCAGAACCCCTACGAGCAGTACTTC. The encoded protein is CASKSAQNPYEQYF.

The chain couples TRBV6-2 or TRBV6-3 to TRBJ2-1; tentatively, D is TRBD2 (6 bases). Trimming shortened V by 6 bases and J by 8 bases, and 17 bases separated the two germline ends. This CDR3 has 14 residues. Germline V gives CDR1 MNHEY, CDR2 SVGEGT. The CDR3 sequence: CASSERRGLDEQFF. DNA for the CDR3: TGTGCCAGCAGCGAACGGCGGGGCCTCGATGAGCAGTTCTTC.

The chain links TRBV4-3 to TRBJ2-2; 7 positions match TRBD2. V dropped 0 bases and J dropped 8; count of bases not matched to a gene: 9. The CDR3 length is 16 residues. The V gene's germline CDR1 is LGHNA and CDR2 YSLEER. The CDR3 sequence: CASSQEGLHKGGELFF. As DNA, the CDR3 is TGCGCCAGCAGCCAAGAGGGACTACACAAAGGTGGGGAGCTGTTTTTT.

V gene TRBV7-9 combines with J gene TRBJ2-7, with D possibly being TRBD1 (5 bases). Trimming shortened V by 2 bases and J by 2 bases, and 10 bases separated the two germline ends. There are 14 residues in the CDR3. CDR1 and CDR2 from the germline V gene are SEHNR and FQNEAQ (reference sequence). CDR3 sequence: CASSLTGAAYEQYF. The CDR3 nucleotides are TGTGCCAGCAGCTTAACAGGTGCCGCCTACGAGCAGTACTTC.

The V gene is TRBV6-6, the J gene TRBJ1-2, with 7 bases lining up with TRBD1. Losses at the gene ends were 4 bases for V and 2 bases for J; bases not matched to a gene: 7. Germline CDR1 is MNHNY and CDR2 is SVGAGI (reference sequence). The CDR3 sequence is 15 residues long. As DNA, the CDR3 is TGTGCCAGCAGTTCAAGACAGGGATCAAACTATGGCTACACCTTC. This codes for CASSSRQGSNYGYTF.

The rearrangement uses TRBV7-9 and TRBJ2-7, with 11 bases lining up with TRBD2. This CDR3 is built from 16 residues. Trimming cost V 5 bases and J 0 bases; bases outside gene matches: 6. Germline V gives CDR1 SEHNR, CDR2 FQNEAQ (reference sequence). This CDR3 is CASSTTSGESSYEQYF. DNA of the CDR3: TGTGCCAGCAGCACGACTAGCGGGGAGAGCTCCTACGAGCAGTACTTC.

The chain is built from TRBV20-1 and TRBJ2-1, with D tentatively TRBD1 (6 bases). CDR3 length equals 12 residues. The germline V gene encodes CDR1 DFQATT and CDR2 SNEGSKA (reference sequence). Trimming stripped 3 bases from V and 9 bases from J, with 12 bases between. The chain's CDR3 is CSASPQGFEQFF. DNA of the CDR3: TGCAGTGCTAGTCCACAGGGATTTGAGCAGTTCTTC.

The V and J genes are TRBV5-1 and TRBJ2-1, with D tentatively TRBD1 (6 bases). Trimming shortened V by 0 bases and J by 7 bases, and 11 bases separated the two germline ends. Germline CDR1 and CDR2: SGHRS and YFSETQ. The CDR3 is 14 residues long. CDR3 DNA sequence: TGCGCCAGCAGCTTGGTGGGGGCAGGGAATGAGCAGTTCTTC. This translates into CASSLVGAGNEQFF.

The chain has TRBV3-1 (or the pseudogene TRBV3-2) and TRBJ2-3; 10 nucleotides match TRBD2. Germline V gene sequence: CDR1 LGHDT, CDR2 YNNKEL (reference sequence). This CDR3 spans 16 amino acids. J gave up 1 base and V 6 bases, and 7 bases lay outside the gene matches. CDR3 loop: CASRRLAGVGTDTQYF. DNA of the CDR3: TGTGCCAGCAGACGTCTAGCGGGGGTGGGCACAGATACGCAGTATTTT.

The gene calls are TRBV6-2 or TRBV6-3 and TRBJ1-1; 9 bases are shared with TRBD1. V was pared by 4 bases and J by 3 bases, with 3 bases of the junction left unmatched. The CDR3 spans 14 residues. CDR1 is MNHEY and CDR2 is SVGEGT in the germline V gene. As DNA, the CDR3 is TGTGCCAGCAGTTCGGGACAGGGAGACACTGAAGCTTTCTTT. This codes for CASSSGQGDTEAFF.

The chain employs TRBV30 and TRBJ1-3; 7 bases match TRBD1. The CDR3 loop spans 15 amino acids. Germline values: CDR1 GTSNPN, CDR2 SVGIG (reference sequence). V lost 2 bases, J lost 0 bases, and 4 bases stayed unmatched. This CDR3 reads CAWSQGQLSGNTIYF. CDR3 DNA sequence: TGTGCCTGGAGTCAGGGACAGCTCTCTGGAAACACCATATATTTT.

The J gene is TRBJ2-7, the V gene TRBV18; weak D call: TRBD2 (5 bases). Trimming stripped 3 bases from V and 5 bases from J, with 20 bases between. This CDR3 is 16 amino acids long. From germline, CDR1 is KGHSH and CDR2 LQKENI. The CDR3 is CASSPSGAPVLDEQYF. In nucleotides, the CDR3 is TGTGCCAGCTCACCGAGCGGAGCTCCCGTCCTGGACGAGCAGTACTTC.